Here is one T cell receptor (beta chain) with its context. Its target is unknown. The data belong to a study of CD8 T cells in Susac syndrome. An amount of RNA that ranged from roughly 0.45 to 1 ug was reverse transcribed with random hexamers. An immunoSEQ multiplex PCR generated amplified TCR beta CDR3 products spanning 54 Vbeta and 13 Jbeta. TCRdb called the immunoSEQ multiplex PCR reads again in MiXCR, with one record for every CDR3 protein. The sample lists about 290,000 distinct CDR3 sequences, over 75% seen once, with about 0.17% in the top ten. It was treatment-naive patients with stable or active relapsing-remitting disease who made up the multiple sclerosis controls. TEMRA cells were enriched by FACS, while CD8+ and CD4+ T cells were obtained through a negative isolation that was performed magnetically. General observations from the study: The relatively small number of individuals in the TCR sequencing and HLA analysis was acknowledged by the study.

The origin of this receptor is a human donor with multiple sclerosis. The sample comprised CD8+ T cells from PBMCs.

This chain's CDR3 is CASSVGFRTMNTEAFF. The CDR3 coding sequence is TGTGCCAGCAGCGTAGGTTTCCGCACTATGAACACTGAAGCTTTCTTT. V and J are TRBV9 and TRBJ1-1; D gene ambiguous. CDR1 and CDR2 from the germline V gene are SGDLS and YYNGEE. CDR3 length: 16 amino acids. The ends were cut back, 0 bases at V and 0 bases at J, with 12 bases in the middle.